The present entry profiles one TCR beta chain with its context. Its antigen is still unknown. This entry is derived from a study of cytomegalovirus exposure and HLA in healthy donors. Profiling relied on immunoSEQ multiplex PCR, and the TCRdb table lists in-frame clones only, not all of them. The data contain hundreds of thousands of clones, around 87% of them singletons. Findings and limits, study-wide: Reports described diagnosis of cytomegalovirus status by the classifier as highly specific and sensitive.

Germline-derived CDR1 and CDR2 are MGHRA and YSYEKL. This CDR3 region has 17 residues. The V end lost 1 base, the J end lost 4 bases, and 19 bases lay between the germline ends. The source of this sequence is a woman aged 18-29 years in good health and CMV-seropositive. Specimen: PBMCs. This rearrangement joins TRBV4-1 to TRBJ1-1; D gene ambiguous. The DNA of the CDR3 is TGCGCCAGCAGCCAAGGCCTCCCGGGCCCTCGGGGCACTGAAGCTTTCTTT. Protein: CASSQGLPGPRGTEAFF.